Below, 26 T cell receptor beta chains from the same sample are listed, as sequenced in a study of control samples from healthy donors and cancer patients. Repertoires were generated with immunoSEQ multiplex PCR, while TCRdb's copy carries only in-frame clones and drops some. The sample yields about 160,000 clones, over 85% seen once. The sample consisted of blood. The origin of the receptors is a woman between 40 and 55 years old in good health.

The chain joins TRBV30 to TRBJ1-1; 7 nucleotides match TRBD1. This CDR3 region has 13 residues. Germline trimming cut 1 base from V and 10 bases from J; bases unmatched to any gene: 9. Germline V gene sequence: CDR1 GTSNPN, CDR2 SVGIG (reference sequence). The CDR3 nucleotides read TGTGCCTGGAGTGAAGGGACAGTTGGGGTAGCTTTCTTT. Protein product: CAWSEGTVGVAFF.

This sequence joins TRBV23-1 and TRBJ2-3, with 7 positions matching TRBD1. TRBV23-1 is filed as an ORF, its function uncertain. This CDR3 spans 15 amino acids. V gave up 8 bases and J gave up 6 bases; unmatched junction bases: 14. The CDR3 loop is CASQDRQGRDDTQYF. CDR3 DNA: TGCGCCAGCCAGGATCGACAGGGCCGGGACGATACGCAGTATTTT.

Only one count was recorded for this clone. CDR3 DNA: TGTGCCACCAGCCAACTAGCGGGAGTCTATGAGCAGTTCTTC. This sequence encodes CATSQLAGVYEQFF. The chain links TRBV15 to TRBJ2-1; 11 bases are a match to TRBD2. CDR1 LNHNV and CDR2 YYDKDF come from the germline V gene (reference sequence). V lost 5 bases to trimming and J lost 8 bases; unmatched junction nucleotides: 5. The CDR3 is 14 amino acids.

This chain uses TRBV5-6 with TRBJ1-1; D possibly corresponds to TRBD1 (6 bases). The CDR3 consists of 15 residues. V was cut by 4 bases and J by 1 base, with 14 bases left in between. Germline V gene lookup returns CDR1 SGHDT and CDR2 YYEEEE. The CDR3 loop reads CASSLFGGRNTEAFF. The CDR3 DNA sequence: TGTGCCAGCAGCCTCTTTGGGGGCCGGAACACTGAAGCTTTCTTT. Filled out from reference TRBV5-6 and TRBJ1-1, the complete variable domain reads DAGVTQSPTHLIKTRGQQVTLRCSPKSGHDTVSWYQQALGQGPQFIFQYYEEEERQRGNFPDRFSGHQFPNYSSELNVNALLLGDSALYLCASSLFGGRNTEAFFGQGTRLTVV.

This sequence joins TRBV13 and TRBJ1-1, with unresolved D. Germline lookup yields CDR1 PRHDT and CDR2 FYEKMQ (reference sequence). Trimming cost V 5 bases and J 0 bases, with 16 bases left between them. The CDR3 has 16 residues. This CDR3 is CASSPTSWTVNTEAFF. CDR3 nucleotide sequence: TGTGCCAGCAGCCCCACGTCATGGACGGTGAACACTGAAGCTTTCTTT.

The genes are TRBV2 and TRBJ2-5; D is uncertain. Germline V gives CDR1 SNHLY, CDR2 FYNNEI. Trimming shortened V by 4 bases and J by 4 bases, and 16 bases separated the two germline ends. This CDR3 has 15 residues. The DNA for the CDR3 is TGTGCCAGCAGTGTTGTCCCGGCTACAAGAGAGACCCAGTACTTC. The encoded protein is CASSVVPATRETQYF.

This chain connects TRBV5-4 to TRBJ2-1; 12 bases agree with TRBD1. Trimming at V came to 3 bases and at J to 2 bases, leaving 3 bases not matched to a gene. The CDR3 has 16 residues. In germline, CDR1 is SGHNT, CDR2 YYREEE (reference sequence). In DNA, the CDR3 is TGTGCCAGCAGCTGGGGACAGGGGGCCCCCTACAATGAGCAGTTCTTC. This gives the protein CASSWGQGAPYNEQFF.

V gene TRBV5-6 combines with J gene TRBJ1-1; 7 nucleotides agree with TRBD1. Per germline, CDR1 SGHDT and CDR2 YYEEEE. V was pared by 4 bases and J by 0 bases, with 6 bases of the junction left unmatched. This CDR3 spans 15 amino acids. The CDR3: CASSGPGGMNTEAFF. In DNA, the CDR3 is TGTGCCAGCAGCGGTCCAGGGGGGATGAACACTGAAGCTTTCTTT.

This sequence joins TRBV25-1 and TRBJ2-6, with D unresolved. CDR3 length: 13 amino acids. Germline V gene data show CDR1 as MGHDK and CDR2 as SYGVNS. The ends were cut back, 5 bases at V and 0 bases at J, with 2 bases in the middle. The CDR3 loop is CASSPSGANVLTF. CDR3 DNA: TGTGCCAGCAGTCCCTCTGGGGCCAACGTCCTGACTTTC.

This rearrangement joins TRBV25-1 to TRBJ2-1, with 7 bases matching TRBD2. The germline CDR1 and CDR2 sequences are MGHDK and SYGVNS. V was pared by 1 base and J by 12 bases, with 12 bases of the junction left unmatched. The CDR3 spans 15 residues. The CDR3 DNA follows: TGTGCCAGCAGTGAATGGGCTAGGGCTAGCGGCCGGCAGTTCTTC. As protein: CASSEWARASGRQFF. Combining the CDR3 with reference TRBV25-1 and TRBJ2-1 gives the whole variable domain EADIYQTPRYLVIGTGKKITLECSQTMGHDKMYWYQQDPGMELHLIHYSYGVNSTEKGDLSSESTVSRIRTEHFPLTLESARPSHTSQYLCASSEWARASGRQFFGPGTRLTVL.

The V gene is TRBV6-5, the J gene TRBJ2-7; 7 bases agree with TRBD1. With V trimmed by 5 bases and J by 3 bases, 4 bases remained unmatched. CDR1 is MNHEY, CDR2 SVGAGI, per germline. This CDR3 spans 13 amino acids. The CDR3 is CASSNPGGYEQYF. DNA for the CDR3: TGTGCCAGCAGTAACCCAGGGGGCTACGAGCAGTACTTC.

V is TRBV7-2 and J is TRBJ1-4; D remains ambiguous. This CDR3 comprises 16 residues. CDR1 is SGHTA, CDR2 FQGNSA, per germline. V lost 1 base to trimming and J lost 4 bases, with 13 bases between them. The DNA of the CDR3 is TGTGCCAGCAGCTTAGACTTTGGCAGTATTAATGAAAAACTGTTTTTT. It specifies CASSLDFGSINEKLFF.

This clone showed up just a few times. Other nucleotide sequences in the sample specify the same CDR3. The chain uses TRBV7-2 and TRBJ1-5; no reliable D call. This CDR3 has 13 amino acids. V was cut by 1 base and J by 3 bases, with 4 bases left in between. CDR1 is SGHTA, CDR2 FQGNSA, per germline. CDR3 region: CASSLDVNQPQHF. The CDR3 DNA reads TGTGCCAGCAGCTTAGATGTCAATCAGCCCCAGCATTTT.

The genes are TRBV3-1 (or the pseudogene TRBV3-2) and TRBJ2-3; a weak D match, TRBD1 (5 bases). The CDR3 runs 14 residues. The germline CDR1 and CDR2 sequences are LGHDT and YNNKEL (reference sequence). Deletions cut 3 bases from V and 0 bases from J, with 7 bases between. CDR3 sequence (DNA): TGTGCCAGCAGCCAGGGGCCAAGCACAGATACGCAGTATTTT. It translates to CASSQGPSTDTQYF.

J is TRBJ2-7 and V is TRBV28; TRBD2 matches 10 bases. The CDR3 contains 15 residues. Germline-derived CDR1 and CDR2 are MDHEN and SYDVKM. The J segment lost 3 bases and the V segment lost 5 bases, leaving 7 bases of the junction unmatched. CDR3 protein: CASSTVAGGLYEQYF. The CDR3 DNA sequence: TGTGCCAGCAGTACCGTAGCGGGGGGTCTCTACGAGCAGTACTTC.

The DNA for the CDR3 is TGTGCCAGCAGTTACGGCAGGGGGTTCTACGAGCAGTACTTC. This sequence encodes CASSYGRGFYEQYF. The V gene is TRBV6-2 or TRBV6-3, the J gene TRBJ2-7, with 7 bases aligning to TRBD1. Germline V gene lookup returns CDR1 MNHEY and CDR2 SVGEGT. J gave up 3 bases and V 2 bases, and 4 bases lay outside the gene matches. The CDR3 spans 14 residues.

This chain uses TRBV9 with TRBJ1-6, with D perhaps TRBD1 (5 bases). The V end was cut by 0 bases, the J end by 10 bases, with 11 bases between. Germline V gene lookup returns CDR1 SGDLS and CDR2 YYNGEE. The CDR3 has 14 residues. The CDR3 DNA follows: TGTGCCAGCAGCGTAGTGGATCGGGGGTCACCCCTCCACTTT. Protein: CASSVVDRGSPLHF.

The chain employs TRBV2 and TRBJ1-1; TRBD1 matches at 9 bases. After removal of 6 bases from V and 5 bases from J, the junction contained 10 bases not matched to a gene. This CDR3 spans 15 amino acids. The germline gives CDR1 SNHLY, CDR2 FYNNEI. CDR3: CASRASRTGATEAFF. The CDR3, as DNA: TGTGCCAGCAGAGCATCCCGGACAGGGGCAACTGAAGCTTTCTTT.

The rearrangement uses TRBV7-2 and TRBJ2-3, with a possible D match to TRBD1 (7 bases). The CDR3 contains 16 residues. The V gene lost 0 bases and the J gene lost 4 bases, with 14 bases spanning the gap. In germline, CDR1 is SGHTA, CDR2 FQGNSA. CDR3 DNA: TGTGCCAGCAGCTTAGCGGGCAGGGGGGTAGCAGATACGCAGTATTTT. This translates into CASSLAGRGVADTQYF.

This sequence joins TRBV7-9 and TRBJ1-2, with D perhaps TRBD1 (5 bases). Germline values: CDR1 SEHNR, CDR2 FQNEAQ (reference sequence). Trimming removed 2 bases at V and 4 bases at J, with 17 bases between. The CDR3 totals 16 residues. DNA of the CDR3: TGTGCCAGCAGCTTATTAATGGGGGAGGACTCCTATGGCTACACCTTC. Protein product: CASSLLMGEDSYGYTF.

In its sample, this clone was seen once. This sequence joins TRBV19 and TRBJ1-3, with 8 bases fitting TRBD1. In germline, CDR1 is LNHDA, CDR2 SQIVND (reference sequence). The CDR3 is 14 residues long. The V gene end was trimmed by 5 bases and the J gene end by 7 bases; junction bases not matched to a gene: 7. CDR3 DNA sequence: TGTGCCAGTAGTCGAGGACAGGGTATGAACACCATATATTTT. It translates to CASSRGQGMNTIYF.

CDR3 sequence (DNA): TGTGCCAGCAGCGGGCGGGAGTTCTATGGCTACACCTTC. Translating gives CASSGREFYGYTF. The chain recombines TRBV9 with TRBJ1-2; D not resolved. There are 13 residues in the CDR3. The V end lost 3 bases, the J end lost 4 bases, and 10 bases lay between the germline ends. The V gene's germline CDR1 is SGDLS and CDR2 YYNGEE.

The genes are TRBV7-9 and TRBJ2-7, with D possibly matching TRBD1 (6 bases). This CDR3 is 16 amino acids long. The germline V gene has CDR1 SEHNR and CDR2 FQNEAQ (reference sequence). V was clipped by 0 bases and J by 2 bases, with 14 bases between them. CDR3: CASSLAGQGFTYEQYF. DNA for the CDR3: TGTGCCAGCAGCTTAGCAGGGCAGGGGTTTACCTACGAGCAGTACTTC.

This clone was picked up one time. The V gene is TRBV2, the J gene TRBJ1-1, with TRBD1 identical over 8 bases. V trimming: 6 bases; J trimming: 0 bases; junction bases outside the gene matches: 3. This CDR3 region has 14 residues. Looked up from germline, CDR1 is SNHLY and CDR2 is FYNNEI. CDR3: CASSLGQVNTEAFF. Here the CDR3 DNA reads TGTGCCAGCAGCTTGGGACAGGTGAACACTGAAGCTTTCTTT.

V gene TRBV19 combines with J gene TRBJ1-2, with 9 bases fitting TRBD1. V dropped 6 bases and J dropped 7; count of bases not matched to a gene: 12. This CDR3 comprises 15 residues. Germline V gene data show CDR1 as LNHDA and CDR2 as SQIVND (reference sequence). CDR3: CASRPILDRGVGYTF. DNA of the CDR3: TGTGCCAGTAGGCCCATACTAGACAGGGGGGTTGGCTACACCTTC.

The chain has TRBV7-3 and TRBJ2-7; 9 bases fit TRBD2. Germline loops: CDR1 SGHTA, CDR2 FQGTGA. V dropped 5 bases and J dropped 6; count of bases not matched to a gene: 11. CDR3 length equals 15 residues. For the CDR3, the DNA is TGTGCCAGCAGCCCCGCGGGGGGGAGGATGGCCGAGCAGTACTTC. It translates to CASSPAGGRMAEQYF.